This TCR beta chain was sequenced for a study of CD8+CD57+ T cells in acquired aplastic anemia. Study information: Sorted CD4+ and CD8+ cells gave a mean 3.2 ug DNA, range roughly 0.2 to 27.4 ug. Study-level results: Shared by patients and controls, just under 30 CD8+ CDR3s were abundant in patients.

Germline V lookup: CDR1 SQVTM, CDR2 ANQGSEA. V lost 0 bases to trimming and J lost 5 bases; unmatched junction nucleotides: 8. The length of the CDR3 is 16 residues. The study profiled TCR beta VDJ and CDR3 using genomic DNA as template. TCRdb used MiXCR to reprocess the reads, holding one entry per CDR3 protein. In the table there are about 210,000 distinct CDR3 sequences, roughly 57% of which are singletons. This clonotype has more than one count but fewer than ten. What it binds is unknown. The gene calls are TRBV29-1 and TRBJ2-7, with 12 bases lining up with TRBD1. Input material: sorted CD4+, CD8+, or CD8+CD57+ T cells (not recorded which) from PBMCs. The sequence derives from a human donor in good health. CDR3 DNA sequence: TGCAGCGTTGAAGATCCTGCGGGACAGGGGGCCCACGAGCAGTACTTC. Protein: CSVEDPAGQGAHEQYF.